Below are 5 T cell receptor beta chains sequenced from a single sample in a study of T cell repertoires in cytomegalovirus infection (dated by TCRdb to about 2019). Sequenced on an Illumina HiSeq 1500. In TCRdb, the public reads were trimmed at Q25 with fastp and aligned with MiXCR, with productive beta chains retained. Each entry is one CDR3 protein sequence, shown with its most common DNA and genes. This sample gives some 57,000 distinct CDR3 sequences in total; roughly 34% of them show up just once. About 73% of the sample lies in the top ten. No antigen has been assigned to these receptors. Input material: PBMCs, sequenced either directly or after in vitro stimulation (not recorded which). Every receptor here comes from a human donor in good health (CMV status not recorded). Some clones in this sample may be carry-over from other donors' samples.

The genes are TRBV5-6 and TRBJ2-7, with 9 bases aligning to TRBD1. CDR1 and CDR2 (germline): SGHDT, YYEEEE. The CDR3 sequence is 14 residues long. The V and J ends lost 2 bases and 2 bases, in that order; junction bases with no gene match: 2. The CDR3 DNA follows: TGTGCCAGCAGCTTTGGGGACAGGGCCTACGAGCAGTACTTC. Translation: CASSFGDRAYEQYF.

In its sample, this clonotype was seen a few times. This chain joins TRBV19 and TRBJ2-1, with D tentatively TRBD2 (7 bases). The CDR3 contains 17 residues. Trimming removed 6 bases at V and 4 bases at J, with 22 bases between. Germline-derived CDR1 and CDR2 are LNHDA and SQIVND (reference sequence). In DNA form, the CDR3 reads TGTGCCAGTAGCCGGGGCGTGGACGGGGGGCTTTACAATGAGCAGTTCTTC. Protein product: CASSRGVDGGLYNEQFF. Filled out from reference TRBV19 and TRBJ2-1, the complete variable domain reads DGGITQSPKYLFRKEGQNVTLSCEQNLNHDAMYWYRQDPGQGLRLIYYSQIVNDFQKGDIAEGYSVSREKKESFPLTVTSAQKNPTAFYLCASSRGVDGGLYNEQFFGPGTRLTVL.

The chain is built from TRBV28 and TRBJ2-6, with TRBD1 identical over 7 bases. V lost 3 bases and J lost 1; bases outside the gene matches: 6. The CDR3 totals 17 residues. Germline CDR1 MDHEN, CDR2 SYDVKM. The CDR3 region is CASSLDRFRSGANVLTF. CDR3 in DNA: TGTGCCAGCAGTTTGGACAGGTTCCGGTCTGGGGCCAACGTCCTGACTTTC.

The chain recombines TRBV10-3 with TRBJ2-5, with a tentative D call TRBD1 (6 bases). The CDR3 runs 17 residues. The germline CDR1 and CDR2 sequences are ENHRY and SYGVKD. Trimming took 4 bases from V and 5 from J, leaving 23 bases between them. CDR3 sequence reads: CAISAKTGTTRGETQYF. The CDR3 DNA is TGTGCCATCAGTGCTAAAACCGGGACAACACGTGGGGAGACCCAGTACTTC.

This clonotype has only a few counts. The chain combines TRBV28 with TRBJ2-1, with 8 bases aligning to TRBD2. Per germline, CDR1 MDHEN and CDR2 SYDVKM. This CDR3 comprises 15 residues. With V trimmed by 6 bases and J by 5 bases, 9 bases remained unmatched. CDR3: CASRPSGGPHNEQFF. DNA of the CDR3: TGTGCCAGCAGACCAAGCGGGGGCCCCCACAATGAGCAGTTCTTC.